The 7 T cell receptor beta chains given below trace back to one sample, sequenced in a study of identical twins. TCRdb called the 5' RACE reads again in MiXCR, with one record for every CDR3 protein. The data show 540,000 or so distinct CDR3 sequences, approximately 20% seen once. This sample also appeared in a second study, on yellow fever vaccine responses in identical twins.

Sequencing was performed on CD4+ T cells sorted from blood. Receptors were obtained from a woman under 30 in good health.

This clonotype has more than one count but fewer than ten. V usage is TRBV20-1 and J usage is TRBJ2-6; D not certain. This CDR3 has 15 residues. Between the trimmed V and J ends, which lost 3 bases and 1 base, there was a span of 10 bases. Germline V CDR1 and CDR2: DFQATT, SNEGSKA (reference sequence). The CDR3 coding sequence is TGCAGTGCTAGTTCCCCGCGGTCTGGGGCCAACGTCCTGACTTTC. Amino acid sequence: CSASSPRSGANVLTF.

This clonotype was counted between two and nine times. J is TRBJ2-1 and V is TRBV29-1, with TRBD1 identical over 7 bases. V shed 7 bases and J 6 bases; nucleotides not matched to a gene: 6. The CDR3 spans 12 residues. Germline loops: CDR1 SQVTM, CDR2 ANQGSEA. The CDR3 DNA sequence: TGCAGCGGTCTAACAGGGGTCAATGAGCAGTTCTTC. Its translation: CSGLTGVNEQFF.

This clonotype has a handful of counts. This chain connects TRBV5-4 to TRBJ2-5; D uncertain. This CDR3 has 13 residues. V lost 0 bases, J lost 5 bases, and 8 bases lay in between. Germline CDR1 reads SGHNT; CDR2 reads YYREEE (reference sequence). CDR3 residues: CASSLVPRETQYF. In DNA, the CDR3 is TGTGCCAGCAGCTTGGTTCCGAGGGAGACCCAGTACTTC.

The CDR3 DNA is TGTGCCAGCAGTCCAGAGGGTTGGGATACGCAGTATTTT. Protein sequence: CASSPEGWDTQYF. This rearrangement joins TRBV5-5 to TRBJ2-3; D is perhaps TRBD2 (5 bases). The CDR3 consists of 13 residues. Germline-derived CDR1 and CDR2 are SGHKS and YYEKEE (reference sequence). Trimming shortened V by 5 bases and J by 6 bases, and 13 bases separated the two germline ends.

This clonotype was observed once. The CDR3 reads CAIGQGGNTIYF. In nucleotides, the CDR3 is TGTGCCATCGGACAGGGAGGAAACACCATATATTTT. This chain links TRBV10-3 with TRBJ1-3; 8 nucleotides align to TRBD1. Unmatched junction bases numbered 1, after V lost 8 bases and J lost 4 bases. The germline CDR1 and CDR2 sequences are ENHRY and SYGVKD. The CDR3 extends over 12 amino acids.

The chain couples TRBV5-1 to TRBJ2-2; TRBD2 aligns across 10 bases. The CDR3 has 15 amino acids. Germline V lookup: CDR1 SGHRS, CDR2 YFSETQ. V lost 8 bases and J lost 5; bases outside the gene matches: 9. In nucleotides, the CDR3 is TGCGCCAGGAAAACTGGGACTAGCGTTACCGGGGAGCTGTTTTTT. Translation: CARKTGTSVTGELFF.

The chain combines TRBV5-6 with TRBJ2-3, with 7 bases fitting TRBD2. The CDR3 extends over 20 amino acids. Germline values: CDR1 SGHDT, CDR2 YYEEEE. The junction had 22 bases not matched to a gene; V was cut back by 4 bases and J by 2 bases. CDR3 loop: CASSTLYSGGRENPTDTQYF. The CDR3 DNA follows: TGTGCCAGCAGCACCCTCTACTCTGGCGGGAGAGAGAACCCCACAGATACGCAGTATTTT. Filled out from reference TRBV5-6 and TRBJ2-3, the complete variable domain reads DAGVTQSPTHLIKTRGQQVTLRCSPKSGHDTVSWYQQALGQGPQFIFQYYEEEERQRGNFPDRFSGHQFPNYSSELNVNALLLGDSALYLCASSTLYSGGRENPTDTQYFGPGTRLTVL.